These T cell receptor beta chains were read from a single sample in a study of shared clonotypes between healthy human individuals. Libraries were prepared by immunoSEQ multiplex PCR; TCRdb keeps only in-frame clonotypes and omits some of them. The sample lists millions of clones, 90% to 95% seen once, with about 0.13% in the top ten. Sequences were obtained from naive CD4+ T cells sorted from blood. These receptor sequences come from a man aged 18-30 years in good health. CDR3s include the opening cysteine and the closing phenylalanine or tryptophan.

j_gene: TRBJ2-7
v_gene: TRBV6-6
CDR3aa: CASRASRDLLYEQYF

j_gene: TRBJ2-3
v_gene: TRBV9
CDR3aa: CASSVGGRADTQYF

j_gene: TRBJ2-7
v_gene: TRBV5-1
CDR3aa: CASRASGPYEQYF

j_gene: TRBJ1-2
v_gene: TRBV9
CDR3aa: CASSVATGEGYGYTF

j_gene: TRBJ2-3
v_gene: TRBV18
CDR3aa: CASSPWGASDTQYF

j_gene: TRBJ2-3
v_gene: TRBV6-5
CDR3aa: CASSRGRTDTQYF

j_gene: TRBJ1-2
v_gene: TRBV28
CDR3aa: CASSPLRGGYGYTF

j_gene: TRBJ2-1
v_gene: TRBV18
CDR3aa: CASSPRTSFTDNEQFF

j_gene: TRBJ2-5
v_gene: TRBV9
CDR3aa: CASSAGDRQETQYF

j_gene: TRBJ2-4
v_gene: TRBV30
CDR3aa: CAWTPREGKGNIQYF

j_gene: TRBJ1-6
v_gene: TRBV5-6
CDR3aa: CASSLGQGANSPLHF

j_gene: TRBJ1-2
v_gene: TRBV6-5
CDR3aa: CASRFDPGGYTF

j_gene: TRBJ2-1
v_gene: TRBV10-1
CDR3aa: CASSESSSGRAYNEQFF

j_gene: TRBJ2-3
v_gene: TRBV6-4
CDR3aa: CASSLGTGGTDTQYF

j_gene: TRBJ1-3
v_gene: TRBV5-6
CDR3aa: CASSLGGVSGNTIYF

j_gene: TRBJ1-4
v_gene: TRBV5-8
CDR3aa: CASTSPQGARKLFF

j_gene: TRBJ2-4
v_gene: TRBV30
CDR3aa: CAWSTLGPSKNIQYF

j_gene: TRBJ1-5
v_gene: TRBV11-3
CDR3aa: CASSPRTRGQHYSNQPQHF

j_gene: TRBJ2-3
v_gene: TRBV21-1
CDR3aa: CASSKDGSGGPGSTDTQYF

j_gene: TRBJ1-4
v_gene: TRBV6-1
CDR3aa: CASKSSDNEKLFF

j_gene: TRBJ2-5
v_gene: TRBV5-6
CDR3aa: CASSGGLAGQETQYF

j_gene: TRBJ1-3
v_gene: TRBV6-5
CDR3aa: CASSPRDRFGNTIYF

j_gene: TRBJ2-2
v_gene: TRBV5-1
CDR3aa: CASSLEGTGELFF

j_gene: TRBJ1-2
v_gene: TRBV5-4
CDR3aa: CASSSTGTGVNYGYTF

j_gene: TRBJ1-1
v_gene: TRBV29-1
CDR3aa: CSGGQGNTEAFF

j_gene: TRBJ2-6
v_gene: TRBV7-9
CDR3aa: CASSSGTGSGANVLTF

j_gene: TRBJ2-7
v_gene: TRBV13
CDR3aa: CASRRGLDYEQYF

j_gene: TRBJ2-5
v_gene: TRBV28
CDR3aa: CASSPPRRGQETQYF

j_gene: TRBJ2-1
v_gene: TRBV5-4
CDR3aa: CASSLTSTSAYNEQFF

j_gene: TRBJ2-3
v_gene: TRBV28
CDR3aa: CASSISGSGTDTQYF

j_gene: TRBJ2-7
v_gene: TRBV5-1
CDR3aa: CASSLLAGGSYEQYF

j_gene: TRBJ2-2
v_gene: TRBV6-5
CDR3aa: CATQWEATGELFF

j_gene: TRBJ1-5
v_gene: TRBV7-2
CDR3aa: CASSSGQGNQPQHF

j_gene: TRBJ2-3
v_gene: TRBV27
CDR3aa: CASSLRRARTDTQYF

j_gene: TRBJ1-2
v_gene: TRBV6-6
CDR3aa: CASSPESYGYTF

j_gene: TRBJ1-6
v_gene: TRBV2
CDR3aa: CASMEEGGVGSPLHF

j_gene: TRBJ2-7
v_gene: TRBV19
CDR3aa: CASSSHRGTFYEQYF

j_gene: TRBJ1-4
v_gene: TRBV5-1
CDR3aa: CASSPEGGQSEKLFF

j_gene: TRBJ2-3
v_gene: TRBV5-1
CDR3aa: CASSLEGIRTDTQYF

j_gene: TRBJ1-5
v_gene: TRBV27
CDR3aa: CASSFRSNQPQHF

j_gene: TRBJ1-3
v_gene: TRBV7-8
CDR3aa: CASSMRFSSGNTIYF

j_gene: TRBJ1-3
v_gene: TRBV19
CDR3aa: CASSEQGAQHTIYF

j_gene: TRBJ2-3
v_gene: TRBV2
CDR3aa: CASASSGGGADTQYF

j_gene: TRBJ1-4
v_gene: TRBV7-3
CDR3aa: CASSLFDGEKLFF

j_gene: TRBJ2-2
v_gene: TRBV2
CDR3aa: CASQLTGELFF

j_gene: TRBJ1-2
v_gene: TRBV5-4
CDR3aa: CASSSKTGSYGYTF

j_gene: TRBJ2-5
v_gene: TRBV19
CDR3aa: CASSIGLAETQYF

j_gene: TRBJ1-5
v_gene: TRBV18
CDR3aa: CASSLQNNQPQHF

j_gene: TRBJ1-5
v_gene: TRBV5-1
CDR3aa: CASADRVGQPQHF

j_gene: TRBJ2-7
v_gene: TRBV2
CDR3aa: CASVGQGAGEQYF

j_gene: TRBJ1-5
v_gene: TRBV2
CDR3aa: CASSERGQNQPQHF

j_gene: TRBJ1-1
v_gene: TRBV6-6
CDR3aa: CASSRENTEAFF

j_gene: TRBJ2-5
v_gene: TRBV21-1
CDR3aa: CASSKIRDRETQYF

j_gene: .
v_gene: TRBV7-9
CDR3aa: CASSSPGAIEQYF

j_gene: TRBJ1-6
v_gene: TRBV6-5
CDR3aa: CASSFGYNSPLHF

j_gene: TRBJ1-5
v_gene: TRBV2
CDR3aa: CASRAPGLDNQPQHF

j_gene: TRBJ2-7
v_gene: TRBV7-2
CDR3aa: CASSFGTGSYEQYF